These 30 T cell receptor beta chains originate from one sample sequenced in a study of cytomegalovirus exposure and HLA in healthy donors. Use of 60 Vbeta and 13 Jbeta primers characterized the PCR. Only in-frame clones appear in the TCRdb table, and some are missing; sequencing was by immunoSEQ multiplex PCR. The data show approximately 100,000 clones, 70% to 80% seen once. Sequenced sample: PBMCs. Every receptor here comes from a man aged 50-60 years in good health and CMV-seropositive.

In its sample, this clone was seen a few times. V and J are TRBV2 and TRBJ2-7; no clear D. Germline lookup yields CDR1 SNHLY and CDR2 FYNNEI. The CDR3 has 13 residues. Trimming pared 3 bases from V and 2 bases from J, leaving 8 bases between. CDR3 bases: TGTGCCAGCAGTGATCATGGCACCTACGAGCAGTACTTC. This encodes CASSDHGTYEQYF.

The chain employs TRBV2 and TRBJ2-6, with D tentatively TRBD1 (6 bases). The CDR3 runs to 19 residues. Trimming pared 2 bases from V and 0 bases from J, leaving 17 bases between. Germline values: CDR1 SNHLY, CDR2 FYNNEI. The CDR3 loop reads CASSEQAGTLSSGANVLTF. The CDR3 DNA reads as TGTGCCAGCAGTGAACAGGCCGGGACACTAAGCTCTGGGGCCAACGTCCTGACTTTC.

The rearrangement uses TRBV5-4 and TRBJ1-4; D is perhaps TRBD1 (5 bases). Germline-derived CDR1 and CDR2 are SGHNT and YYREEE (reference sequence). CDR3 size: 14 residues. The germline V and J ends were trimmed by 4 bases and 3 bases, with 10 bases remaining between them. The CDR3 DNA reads TGTGCCAGCAGCACGGGGGACTCTAATGAAAAACTGTTTTTT. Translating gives CASSTGDSNEKLFF.

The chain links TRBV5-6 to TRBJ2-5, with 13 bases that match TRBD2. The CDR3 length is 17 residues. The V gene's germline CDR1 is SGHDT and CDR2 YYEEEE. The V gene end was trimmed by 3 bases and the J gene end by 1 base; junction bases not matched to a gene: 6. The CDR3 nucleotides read TGTGCCAGCAGCTCGACGGGACTAGCGGGATCCCAAGAGACCCAGTACTTC. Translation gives CASSSTGLAGSQETQYF.

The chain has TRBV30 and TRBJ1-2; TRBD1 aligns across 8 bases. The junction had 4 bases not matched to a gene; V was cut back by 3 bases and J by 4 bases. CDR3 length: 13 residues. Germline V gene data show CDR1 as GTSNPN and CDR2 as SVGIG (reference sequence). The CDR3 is CAWRRDRPYGYTF. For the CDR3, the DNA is TGTGCCTGGAGAAGGGACAGGCCCTATGGCTACACCTTC.

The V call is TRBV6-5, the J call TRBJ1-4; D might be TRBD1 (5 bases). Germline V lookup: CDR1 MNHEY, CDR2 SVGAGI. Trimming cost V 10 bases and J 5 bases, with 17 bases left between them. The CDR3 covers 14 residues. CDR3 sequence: CATFQGRVNEKLFF. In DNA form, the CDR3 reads TGTGCCACTTTCCAGGGCAGGGTAAATGAAAAACTGTTTTTT.

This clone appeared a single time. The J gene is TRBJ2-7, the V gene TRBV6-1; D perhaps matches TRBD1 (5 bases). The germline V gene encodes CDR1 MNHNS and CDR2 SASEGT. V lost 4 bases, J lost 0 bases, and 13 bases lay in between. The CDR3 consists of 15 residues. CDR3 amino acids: CASSVGDTSSYEQYF. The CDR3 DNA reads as TGTGCCAGCAGTGTAGGGGATACTTCCTCCTACGAGCAGTACTTC.

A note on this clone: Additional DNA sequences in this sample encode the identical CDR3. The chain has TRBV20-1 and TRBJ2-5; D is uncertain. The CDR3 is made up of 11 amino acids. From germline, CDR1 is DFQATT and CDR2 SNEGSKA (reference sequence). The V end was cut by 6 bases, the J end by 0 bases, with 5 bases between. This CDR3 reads CSAQHQETQYF. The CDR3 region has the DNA TGCAGTGCACAGCACCAAGAGACCCAGTACTTC.

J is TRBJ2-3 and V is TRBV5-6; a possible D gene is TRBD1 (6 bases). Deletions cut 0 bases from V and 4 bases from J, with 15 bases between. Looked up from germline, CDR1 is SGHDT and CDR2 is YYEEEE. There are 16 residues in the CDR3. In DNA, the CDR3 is TGTGCCAGCAGCTTGGGGGGGCAGATGGCATCAGATACGCAGTATTTT. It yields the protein CASSLGGQMASDTQYF.

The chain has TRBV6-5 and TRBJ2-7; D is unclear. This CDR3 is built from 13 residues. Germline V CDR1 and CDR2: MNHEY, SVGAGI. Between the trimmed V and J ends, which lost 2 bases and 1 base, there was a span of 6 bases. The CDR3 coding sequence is TGTGCCAGCAGTTACGGGCAGTCCTACGAGCAGTACTTC. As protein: CASSYGQSYEQYF.

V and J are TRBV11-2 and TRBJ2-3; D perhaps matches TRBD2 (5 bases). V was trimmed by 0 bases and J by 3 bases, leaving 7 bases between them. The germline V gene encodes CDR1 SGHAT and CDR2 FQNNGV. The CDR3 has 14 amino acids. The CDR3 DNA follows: TGTGCCAGCAGCTTAGAGGGAGCTACAGATACGCAGTATTTT. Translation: CASSLEGATDTQYF.

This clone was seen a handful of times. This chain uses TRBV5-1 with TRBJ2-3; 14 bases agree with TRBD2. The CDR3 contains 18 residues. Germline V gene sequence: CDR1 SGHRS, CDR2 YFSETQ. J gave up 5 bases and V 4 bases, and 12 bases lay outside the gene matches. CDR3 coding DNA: TGCGCCAGCAGCCTCCGGACTAGCGGGGGGCCGGTCAAAGATACGCAGTATTTT. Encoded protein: CASSLRTSGGPVKDTQYF.

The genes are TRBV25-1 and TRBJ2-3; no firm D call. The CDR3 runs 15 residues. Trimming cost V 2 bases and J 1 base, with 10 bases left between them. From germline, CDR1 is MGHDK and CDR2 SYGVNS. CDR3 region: CASSEAYRGTDTQYF. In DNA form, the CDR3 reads TGTGCCAGCAGTGAAGCTTATCGGGGCACAGATACGCAGTATTTT.

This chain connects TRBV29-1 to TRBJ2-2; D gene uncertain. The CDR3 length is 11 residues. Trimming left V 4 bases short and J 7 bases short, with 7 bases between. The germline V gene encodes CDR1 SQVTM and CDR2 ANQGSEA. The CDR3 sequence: CSVASSGELFF. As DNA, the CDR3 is TGCAGCGTTGCCTCCAGCGGGGAGCTGTTTTTT.

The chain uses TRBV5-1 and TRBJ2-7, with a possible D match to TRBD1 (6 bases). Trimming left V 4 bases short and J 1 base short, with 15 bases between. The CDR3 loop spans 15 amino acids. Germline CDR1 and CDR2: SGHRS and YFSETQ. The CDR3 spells CASSLGDTLSYEQYF. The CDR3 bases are TGCGCCAGCAGCCTCGGGGACACCTTATCCTACGAGCAGTACTTC.

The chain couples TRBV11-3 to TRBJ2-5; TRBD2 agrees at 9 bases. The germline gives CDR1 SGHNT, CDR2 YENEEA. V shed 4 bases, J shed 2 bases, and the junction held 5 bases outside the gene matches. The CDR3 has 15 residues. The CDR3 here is CASSSRAGGQETQYF. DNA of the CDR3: TGTGCCAGCAGCTCGCGAGCGGGAGGTCAAGAGACCCAGTACTTC.

The CDR3 nucleotides read TGTGCCAGCAGCTCCGTAACGGGCACTGAAGCTTTCTTT. Its protein is CASSSVTGTEAFF. The V and J genes are TRBV11-1 and TRBJ1-1; no definite D call. Per the germline V gene, CDR1 is SGHAT and CDR2 is FQDESV (reference sequence). The CDR3 has 13 amino acids. Trimming took 4 bases from V and 4 from J, leaving 10 bases between them.

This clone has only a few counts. The CDR3 region has the DNA TGTGCCAGCAGTTACTCGAGTCTAGCGAACACCGGGGAGCTGTTTTTT. Protein sequence: CASSYSSLANTGELFF. The rearrangement links TRBV6-5 to TRBJ2-2; D gene unclear. V lost 0 bases and J 0 bases, leaving 8 bases between the germline ends. Germline CDR1 is MNHEY and CDR2 is SVGAGI. The CDR3 is made up of 16 amino acids.

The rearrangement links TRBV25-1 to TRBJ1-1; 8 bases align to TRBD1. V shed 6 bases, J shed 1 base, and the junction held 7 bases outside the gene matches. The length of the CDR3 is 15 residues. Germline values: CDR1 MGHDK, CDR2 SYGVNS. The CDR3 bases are TGTGCCAGCAGATCAGGGGGCGCAGAGAACACTGAAGCTTTCTTT. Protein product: CASRSGGAENTEAFF.

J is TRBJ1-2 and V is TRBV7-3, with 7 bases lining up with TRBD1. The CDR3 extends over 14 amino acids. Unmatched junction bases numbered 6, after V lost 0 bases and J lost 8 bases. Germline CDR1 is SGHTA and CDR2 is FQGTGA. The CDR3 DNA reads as TGTGCCAGCAGCTTAACGAAGGGGGCTGGGGGCTACACCTTC. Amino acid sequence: CASSLTKGAGGYTF. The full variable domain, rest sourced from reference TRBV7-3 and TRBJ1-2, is GAGVSQTPSNKVTEKGKYVELRCDPISGHTALYWYRQSLGQGPEFLIYFQGTGAADDSGLPNDRFFAVRPEGSVSTLKIQRTERGDSAVYLCASSLTKGAGGYTFGSGTRLTVV.

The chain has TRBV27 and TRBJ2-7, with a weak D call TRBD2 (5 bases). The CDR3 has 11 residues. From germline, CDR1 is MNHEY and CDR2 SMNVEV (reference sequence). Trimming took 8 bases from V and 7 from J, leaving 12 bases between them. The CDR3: CASGGVSEQYF. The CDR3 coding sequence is TGTGCCAGCGGAGGTGTTAGTGAGCAGTACTTC.

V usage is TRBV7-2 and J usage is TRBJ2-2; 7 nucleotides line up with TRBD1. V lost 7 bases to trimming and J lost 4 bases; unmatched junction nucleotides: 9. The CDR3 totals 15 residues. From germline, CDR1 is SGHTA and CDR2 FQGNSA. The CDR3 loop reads CASIVDRAVTGELFF. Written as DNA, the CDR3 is TGTGCCAGCATCGTCGACAGGGCGGTCACCGGGGAGCTGTTTTTT.

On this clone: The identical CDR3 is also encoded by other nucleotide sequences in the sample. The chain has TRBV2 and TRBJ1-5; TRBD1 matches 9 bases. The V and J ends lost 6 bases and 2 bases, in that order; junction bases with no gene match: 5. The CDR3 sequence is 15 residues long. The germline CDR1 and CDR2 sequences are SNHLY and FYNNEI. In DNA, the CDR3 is TGTGCCAGCAGCCTGGACAGGGGAGGCAATCAGCCCCAGCATTTT. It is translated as CASSLDRGGNQPQHF.

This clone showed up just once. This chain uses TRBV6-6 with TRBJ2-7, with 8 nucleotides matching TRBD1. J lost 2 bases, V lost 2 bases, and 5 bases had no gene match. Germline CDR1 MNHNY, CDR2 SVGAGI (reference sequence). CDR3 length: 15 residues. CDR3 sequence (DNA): TGTGCCAGCAGTTACCGGTCAGGGGGCCCCTACGAGCAGTACTTC. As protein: CASSYRSGGPYEQYF.

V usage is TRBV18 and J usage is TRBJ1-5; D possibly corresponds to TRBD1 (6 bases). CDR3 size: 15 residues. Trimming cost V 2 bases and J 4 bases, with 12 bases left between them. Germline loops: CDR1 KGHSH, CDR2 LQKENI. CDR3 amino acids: CASSPRGRDNQPQHF. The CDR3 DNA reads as TGTGCCAGCTCACCAAGGGGGAGGGATAATCAGCCCCAGCATTTT.

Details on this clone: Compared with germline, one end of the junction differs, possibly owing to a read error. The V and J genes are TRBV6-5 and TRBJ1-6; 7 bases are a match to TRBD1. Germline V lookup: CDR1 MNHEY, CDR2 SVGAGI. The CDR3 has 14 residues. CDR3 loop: CASSNGRGRSLLHF. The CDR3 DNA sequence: TGTGCCAGCAGCAACGGCAGGGGGAGATCACTCCTCCACTTT.

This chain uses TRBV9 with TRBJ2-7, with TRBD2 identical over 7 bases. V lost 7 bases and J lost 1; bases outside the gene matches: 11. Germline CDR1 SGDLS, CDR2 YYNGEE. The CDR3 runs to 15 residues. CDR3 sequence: CASGVSPGLSYEQYF. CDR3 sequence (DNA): TGTGCCAGCGGGGTTTCTCCGGGACTATCCTACGAGCAGTACTTC.

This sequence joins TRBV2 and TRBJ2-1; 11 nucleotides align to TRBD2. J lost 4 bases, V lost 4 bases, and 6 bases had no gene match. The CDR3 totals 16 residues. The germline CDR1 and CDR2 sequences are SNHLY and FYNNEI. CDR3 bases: TGTGCCAGCAGTGCTACTAGCGGGGGAATATACAATGAGCAGTTCTTC. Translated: CASSATSGGIYNEQFF.

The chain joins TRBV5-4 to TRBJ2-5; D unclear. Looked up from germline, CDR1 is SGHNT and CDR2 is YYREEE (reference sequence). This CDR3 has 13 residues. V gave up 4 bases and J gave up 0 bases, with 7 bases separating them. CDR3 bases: TGTGCCAGCAGCCCCCTTTACCAAGAGACCCAGTACTTC. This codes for CASSPLYQETQYF.

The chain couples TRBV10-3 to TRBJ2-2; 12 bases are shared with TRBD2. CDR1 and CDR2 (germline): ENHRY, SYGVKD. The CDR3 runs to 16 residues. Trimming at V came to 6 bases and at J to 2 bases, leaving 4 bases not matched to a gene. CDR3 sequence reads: CAIRGTSGRNTGELFF. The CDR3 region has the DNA TGTGCCATCAGGGGGACTAGCGGGCGTAACACCGGGGAGCTGTTTTTT.